This T cell receptor (beta chain) was captured by sequencing in a study of T cell repertoires in cytomegalovirus infection. Study information: From public TCR beta signatures came an indication of both CMV infection and matching HLA type. General study points: Ex vivo, HLA-C-restricted CMV-specific TCR beta clonotypes prevailed over the rest of the response. The cumulative frequency of public TCR beta families distinguished individuals who carried CMV together with the relevant HLA.

CDR1 is MDHEN, CDR2 SYDVKM, per germline. With V trimmed by 3 bases and J by 3 bases, 13 bases remained unmatched. The CDR3 extends over 19 amino acids. In TCRdb, the reads were re-called with MiXCR into one record per CDR3 protein. The sample consists of more than 650,000 distinct CDR3 sequences, 35% of them appearing once. This clonotype was counted between two and nine times. Its matching antigen is unknown. The sample comprised PBMCs. This chain uses TRBV28 with TRBJ2-6, with TRBD1 identical over 8 bases. This TCR derives from a human donor in good health (CMV status not recorded). Some clones in this sample may be carry-over from other donors' samples. The CDR3 region has the DNA TGTGCCAGCAGTTTCCCCAGGGACAGGTCCTCCATTGGGGCCAACGTCCTGACTTTC. Translating gives CASSFPRDRSSIGANVLTF.